These T cell receptor beta chains were read from a single sample in a study of blood T cell repertoires in COVID-19. Using immunoSEQ multiplex PCR, the repertoire was profiled, and TCRdb retains in-frame clones only, with some absent. The repertoire holds roughly 350,000 clones, 92% seen once, with around a sixth in the top ten. Sequencing was carried out using PBMCs or T cells enriched from blood (not recorded which). The origin of the receptors is a woman in her twenties or thirties who had recovered from COVID-19. Both conserved end residues are part of each CDR3. D genes are given only for firm matches. Clone size is not always given. Where it is, it says once, few, many or a class for expanded clones.

abundance: -; v_gene: TRBV6-5; d_gene: TRBD1; j_gene: TRBJ1-5; CDR3aa: CASSSGQSYNQPQHF; CDR3nt: TGTGCCAGCAGCTCGGGACAGTCTTACAATCAGCCCCAGCATTTT
abundance: -; v_gene: TRBV4-1; d_gene: TRBD1; j_gene: TRBJ1-1; CDR3aa: CASSQGQGNTEAFF; CDR3nt: TGCGCCAGCAGCCAAGGACAGGGAAACACTGAAGCTTTCTTT
abundance: -; v_gene: TRBV11-2; d_gene: TRBD2; j_gene: TRBJ2-7; CDR3aa: CASSLGLASGYEQYF; CDR3nt: TGTGCCAGCAGCTTAGGACTAGCTTCAGGCTACGAGCAGTACTTC
abundance: -; v_gene: TRBV9; d_gene: TRBD2; j_gene: TRBJ2-5; CDR3aa: CASSAPRRGGLIYGAETQYF; CDR3nt: TGTGCCAGCAGCGCCCCTCGACGGGGGGGATTAATATATGGGGCAGAGACCCAGTACTTC
abundance: -; v_gene: TRBV4-3; d_gene: TRBD2; j_gene: TRBJ2-1; CDR3aa: CASSRAGGSSWYNEQFF; CDR3nt: TGCGCCAGCAGCCGAGCGGGAGGGTCTTCCTGGTACAATGAGCAGTTCTTC
abundance: -; v_gene: TRBV21-1; d_gene: -; j_gene: TRBJ1-1; CDR3aa: CASSLKQGFKATEAFF; CDR3nt: TGTGCCAGCAGCTTGAAACAGGGATTCAAGGCCACTGAAGCTTTCTTT
abundance: -; v_gene: TRBV18; d_gene: -; j_gene: TRBJ1-1; CDR3aa: CASSPRQEARAFF; CDR3nt: TGTGCCAGCTCACCGAGACAGGAAGCCCGAGCTTTCTTT
abundance: -; v_gene: TRBV18; d_gene: -; j_gene: TRBJ1-6; CDR3aa: CASARDRDFFHF; CDR3nt: TGTGCCAGCGCCCGGGACCGGGACTTCTTCCACTTT
abundance: -; v_gene: TRBV4-3; d_gene: TRBD1; j_gene: TRBJ2-7; CDR3aa: CASSQVGQASYEQYF; CDR3nt: TGCGCCAGCAGCCAAGTCGGACAGGCTTCCTACGAGCAGTACTTC
abundance: -; v_gene: TRBV28; d_gene: TRBD1; j_gene: TRBJ1-2; CDR3aa: CASSLWLTGGGYTF; CDR3nt: TGTGCCAGCAGTTTATGGTTGACAGGGGGAGGCTACACCTTC
abundance: -; v_gene: TRBV5-8; d_gene: -; j_gene: TRBJ2-7; CDR3aa: CASSLGQLSTYEQYF; CDR3nt: TGTGCCAGCAGCTTGGGACAGCTTAGTACCTACGAGCAGTACTTC
abundance: -; v_gene: TRBV30; d_gene: TRBD1; j_gene: TRBJ2-7; CDR3aa: CAWSRDRAYEQYF; CDR3nt: TGTGCCTGGAGCAGAGACAGGGCCTACGAGCAGTACTTC
abundance: -; v_gene: TRBV5-6; d_gene: TRBD2; j_gene: TRBJ2-1; CDR3aa: CASSPPGAGGADIIF; CDR3nt: TGTGCCAGCAGCCCGCCCGGGGCGGGGGGGGCTGATATAATCTTC
abundance: -; v_gene: TRBV28; d_gene: -; j_gene: TRBJ1-5; CDR3aa: CASDLSNQPQHF; CDR3nt: TGTGCCAGCGATCTATCTAATCAGCCCCAGCATTTT
abundance: -; v_gene: TRBV29-1; d_gene: -; j_gene: TRBJ2-1; CDR3aa: CSVESGGVEQFF; CDR3nt: TGCAGCGTTGAATCGGGGGGCGTCGAGCAGTTCTTC
abundance: -; v_gene: TRBV27; d_gene: TRBD2; j_gene: TRBJ2-1; CDR3aa: CATLLAGGPHEQFF; CDR3nt: TGTGCCACCTTACTAGCGGGAGGGCCCCATGAGCAGTTCTTC
abundance: -; v_gene: TRBV10-3; d_gene: -; j_gene: TRBJ2-7; CDR3aa: CAISESNRGPDEQYF; CDR3nt: TGTGCCATCAGTGAGTCGAATAGGGGCCCGGACGAGCAGTACTTC
abundance: -; v_gene: TRBV7-3; d_gene: TRBD1; j_gene: TRBJ2-5; CDR3aa: CASSQGQQETQYF; CDR3nt: TGTGCCAGCAGCCAGGGACAGCAAGAGACCCAGTACTTC
abundance: -; v_gene: TRBV5-4; d_gene: TRBD2; j_gene: TRBJ2-7; CDR3aa: CASSLVIRGGYEQYF; CDR3nt: TGTGCCAGCAGCTTGGTCATCCGGGGGGGCTACGAGCAGTACTTC
abundance: -; v_gene: TRBV6-2/TRBV6-3; d_gene: TRBD1; j_gene: TRBJ1-1; CDR3aa: CASSPVDRAYGFF; CDR3nt: TGTGCCAGCAGCCCCGTCGACAGGGCTTATGGTTTCTTT
abundance: -; v_gene: TRBV18; d_gene: TRBD1; j_gene: TRBJ1-1; CDR3aa: CASSIQGLGLNTEAFF; CDR3nt: TGTGCCAGCTCAATACAGGGGTTGGGACTGAACACTGAAGCTTTCTTT
abundance: -; v_gene: TRBV27; d_gene: TRBD2; j_gene: TRBJ2-1; CDR3aa: CAAGRAYNEQFF; CDR3nt: TGTGCCGCCGGGAGGGCCTACAATGAGCAGTTCTTC
abundance: once; v_gene: TRBV6-2/TRBV6-3; d_gene: TRBD1; j_gene: TRBJ1-5; CDR3aa: CASSYTGGFGQPQHF; CDR3nt: TGTGCCAGCAGTTACACAGGGGGCTTCGGTCAGCCCCAGCATTTT
abundance: -; v_gene: TRBV2; d_gene: TRBD2; j_gene: TRBJ2-7; CDR3aa: CASSITAGGYEQYF; CDR3nt: TGTGCCAGCAGCATCACAGCGGGGGGATACGAGCAGTACTTC
abundance: -; v_gene: TRBV5-1; d_gene: -; j_gene: TRBJ2-6; CDR3aa: CASSLDGLLGSGANVLTF; CDR3nt: TGCGCCAGCAGCTTGGACGGACTCCTCGGGAGTGGGGCCAACGTCCTGACTTTC
abundance: -; v_gene: TRBV2; d_gene: -; j_gene: TRBJ2-1; CDR3aa: CASSVLYYNEQFF; CDR3nt: TGTGCCAGCAGTGTACTATACTACAATGAGCAGTTCTTC
abundance: -; v_gene: TRBV28; d_gene: -; j_gene: TRBJ2-5; CDR3aa: CASSLSQEETQYF; CDR3nt: TGTGCCAGCAGTTTATCACAGGAAGAGACCCAGTACTTC
abundance: -; v_gene: TRBV5-4; d_gene: TRBD1; j_gene: TRBJ2-7; CDR3aa: CASSPRTGAYEQYF; CDR3nt: TGTGCCAGCAGCCCACGGACAGGGGCCTACGAGCAGTACTTC
abundance: once; v_gene: TRBV30; d_gene: TRBD1; j_gene: TRBJ2-7; CDR3aa: CAWNRQGASEQYF; CDR3nt: TGTGCCTGGAATCGGCAGGGGGCATCCGAGCAGTACTTC
abundance: -; v_gene: TRBV13; d_gene: -; j_gene: TRBJ1-4; CDR3aa: CASSSDEDNEKLFF; CDR3nt: TGTGCCAGCAGCTCAGACGAGGATAATGAAAAACTGTTTTTT
abundance: -; v_gene: TRBV7-6; d_gene: TRBD2; j_gene: TRBJ2-7; CDR3aa: CASSFSGGEFYEQYF; CDR3nt: TGTGCCAGCAGCTTTAGCGGGGGAGAATTTTACGAGCAGTACTTC
abundance: -; v_gene: TRBV4-3; d_gene: -; j_gene: TRBJ2-2; CDR3aa: CASSQDRGPGELFF; CDR3nt: TGCGCCAGCAGCCAAGACAGGGGACCCGGGGAGCTGTTTTTT
abundance: -; v_gene: TRBV12-2; d_gene: -; j_gene: TRBJ1-5; CDR3aa: CASRFPGRTGRNQPQHF; CDR3nt: TGTGCAAGTCGCTTCCCCGGGAGGACAGGGCGTAATCAGCCCCAGCATTTT
abundance: -; v_gene: TRBV7-9; d_gene: TRBD2; j_gene: TRBJ2-7; CDR3aa: CASSLSGGDEQYF; CDR3nt: TGTGCCAGCAGCCTTAGCGGGGGGGACGAGCAGTACTTC
abundance: -; v_gene: TRBV6-4; d_gene: -; j_gene: TRBJ1-1; CDR3aa: CASSDPGMLTEAFF; CDR3nt: TGTGCCAGCAGTGATCCGGGAATGCTCACTGAAGCTTTCTTT
abundance: -; v_gene: TRBV7-9; d_gene: TRBD2; j_gene: TRBJ2-7; CDR3aa: CASSRGGSYEQYF; CDR3nt: TGTGCCAGCAGCCGGGGAGGGTCCTACGAGCAGTACTTC
abundance: -; v_gene: TRBV7-2; d_gene: TRBD2; j_gene: TRBJ2-5; CDR3aa: CASSLAVLASGGGTQYF; CDR3nt: TGTGCCAGCAGCTTAGCGGTATTGGCTAGCGGGGGGGGGACCCAGTACTTC
abundance: -; v_gene: TRBV12-3/TRBV12-4; d_gene: -; j_gene: TRBJ2-1; CDR3aa: CASSLGLSEQFF; CDR3nt: TGTGCCAGCAGTTTAGGTCTCAGTGAGCAGTTCTTC
abundance: once; v_gene: TRBV28; d_gene: -; j_gene: TRBJ2-4; CDR3aa: CASSFKLRRRNIQYF; CDR3nt: TGTGCCAGCAGTTTCAAGCTGCGGAGACGGAACATTCAGTACTTC
abundance: once; v_gene: TRBV9; d_gene: TRBD1; j_gene: TRBJ2-7; CDR3aa: CASSVAPGTVYEQYF; CDR3nt: TGTGCCAGCAGCGTAGCTCCCGGGACAGTGTACGAGCAGTACTTC
abundance: -; v_gene: TRBV7-3; d_gene: TRBD1; j_gene: TRBJ2-2; CDR3aa: CASSQTPRQGRNTGELFF; CDR3nt: TGTGCCAGCAGCCAAACTCCGCGACAGGGACGGAACACCGGGGAGCTGTTTTTT
abundance: -; v_gene: TRBV5-4; d_gene: -; j_gene: TRBJ2-7; CDR3aa: CASTPGGQPSEQYF; CDR3nt: TGTGCCAGCACCCCGGGGGGACAACCTTCAGAGCAGTACTTC
abundance: few; v_gene: TRBV4-3; d_gene: -; j_gene: TRBJ2-7; CDR3aa: CASSHGRGIKGKDEQYF; CDR3nt: TGCGCCAGCAGCCACGGCAGGGGAATTAAGGGAAAGGACGAGCAGTACTTC
abundance: -; v_gene: TRBV5-1; d_gene: -; j_gene: TRBJ2-7; CDR3aa: CASSLVFGSTHEQYF; CDR3nt: TGCGCCAGCAGCTTGGTTTTCGGGTCGACCCACGAGCAGTACTTC
abundance: -; v_gene: TRBV5-6; d_gene: -; j_gene: TRBJ1-2; CDR3aa: CASSYRPADGYTF; CDR3nt: TGTGCCAGCAGCTATAGACCGGCGGATGGCTACACCTTC
abundance: -; v_gene: TRBV27; d_gene: -; j_gene: TRBJ2-1; CDR3aa: CASSLWGSSYNEQFF; CDR3nt: TGTGCCAGCAGTTTGTGGGGCAGCTCCTACAATGAGCAGTTCTTC
abundance: -; v_gene: TRBV4-3; d_gene: TRBD1; j_gene: TRBJ2-3; CDR3aa: CASSHAIGGRGTDTQYF; CDR3nt: TGCGCCAGCAGCCATGCAATAGGGGGCAGGGGCACAGATACGCAGTATTTT
abundance: -; v_gene: TRBV30; d_gene: TRBD2; j_gene: TRBJ2-1; CDR3aa: CAWSVSGGDQFF; CDR3nt: TGTGCCTGGAGTGTAAGTGGGGGGGACCAGTTCTTC
abundance: -; v_gene: TRBV21-1; d_gene: -; j_gene: TRBJ2-3; CDR3aa: CASTHTGGRTDTQYF; CDR3nt: TGTGCCAGCACCCATACAGGGGGAAGGACAGATACGCAGTATTTT
abundance: -; v_gene: TRBV15; d_gene: -; j_gene: TRBJ1-5; CDR3aa: CATSREAAYQPQHF; CDR3nt: TGTGCCACCAGCAGAGAGGCGGCTTATCAGCCCCAGCATTTT
abundance: once; v_gene: TRBV28; d_gene: TRBD1; j_gene: TRBJ2-1; CDR3aa: CASSLPGQGADEQFF; CDR3nt: TGTGCCAGCAGTCTACCGGGACAGGGGGCCGATGAGCAGTTCTTC
abundance: -; v_gene: TRBV20-1; d_gene: -; j_gene: TRBJ2-7; CDR3aa: CSVLADYEQYF; CDR3nt: TGCAGTGTCTTGGCTGATTACGAGCAGTACTTC
abundance: -; v_gene: TRBV6-1; d_gene: -; j_gene: TRBJ1-5; CDR3aa: CASSDQGKLGRYSNQPQHF; CDR3nt: TGTGCCAGCAGTGACCAGGGCAAATTGGGCAGATATAGCAATCAGCCCCAGCATTTT
abundance: -; v_gene: TRBV5-6; d_gene: -; j_gene: TRBJ1-2; CDR3aa: CASSFKNENGYTF; CDR3nt: TGTGCCAGCAGCTTTAAGAACGAGAATGGCTACACCTTC